The clone carrying this T cell receptor (beta chain) was recorded at least ten times. Its antigen is unidentified. The data originate from a study of blood T cells in healthy people across ages. Notes on the study in general: It was found that TCR beta diversity correlated strongly with the percentage of naive T cells. CMV status of donors was not determined, possibly confounding expanded clonotype changes. Researchers deemed the diversity estimates from one million T cells underestimates.

Germline loops: CDR1 LGHNA, CDR2 YSLEER. V lost 4 bases to trimming and J lost 7 bases; unmatched junction nucleotides: 6. This CDR3 has 16 residues. For the second PCR, which ran for about 7 to 12 cycles, a sample-barcoded 5' primer and a J-beta primer mix were used. The study obtained at least 2.5 million CDR3-containing paired-end reads from every sample. TCRdb reprocessed the 5' RACE reads with MiXCR, giving one entry per CDR3 protein. Found here are 850,000 to 1,100,000 distinct CDR3 sequences, 35% to 40% of them singletons; the top ten hold about 12%. The source of this sequence is a man aged 18 to 30 in good health. The sequencing sample was made of blood. The chain links TRBV4-3 to TRBJ2-1; TRBD2 agrees at 14 bases. CDR3 DNA sequence: TGCGCCAGCAGCCCAGGACTAGCGGGGGGAGGGAATGAGCAGTTCTTC. It yields the protein CASSPGLAGGGNEQFF.